The next 18 T cell receptor beta chains were all read from a single sample in a study of cytomegalovirus exposure and HLA in healthy donors (dated by TCRdb to 2016 to 2017). Library preparation used the immunoSEQ multiplex PCR assay. In TCRdb, the immuneACCESS table is reduced to in-frame sequences with V and J assigned. These tables do not hold every clone; where another copy was compared, an unresolved V gene accounts for under half, and the others remain unexplained. The sample table records 150,000 to 200,000 clones; approximately 86% of these occur just once. Approximately 2.4% of the sample lies in the top ten. The sample was PBMCs. These receptors were obtained from a woman aged 18 to 35 in good health and CMV-seronegative.

The gene calls are TRBV30 and TRBJ1-3, with 9 positions matching TRBD1. The CDR3 is made up of 14 amino acids. Germline trimming cut 5 bases from V and 0 bases from J; bases unmatched to any gene: 2. Germline CDR1 GTSNPN, CDR2 SVGIG (reference sequence). For the CDR3, the DNA is TGTGCCTGGGGGACAGGGTACTCTGGAAACACCATATATTTT. Translating it yields CAWGTGYSGNTIYF.

The chain joins TRBV5-1 to TRBJ2-5; D is uncertain. The CDR3 contains 15 residues. V was trimmed by 0 bases and J by 2 bases, leaving 11 bases between them. Germline V gene lookup returns CDR1 SGHRS and CDR2 YFSETQ. CDR3 DNA: TGCGCCAGCAGCTTGGACAGCCCTCTACAAGAGACCCAGTACTTC. Protein: CASSLDSPLQETQYF.

The chain links TRBV27 to TRBJ1-5; tentatively, D is TRBD1 (6 bases). The CDR3 extends over 19 amino acids. Trimming pared 0 bases from V and 0 bases from J, leaving 18 bases between. CDR1 and CDR2 from the germline V gene are MNHEY and SMNVEV (reference sequence). The DNA of the CDR3 is TGTGCCAGCAGTTTATCGGGGGAACAGGGTCCCTATAGCAATCAGCCCCAGCATTTT. This gives the protein CASSLSGEQGPYSNQPQHF.

The chain carries TRBV7-3 and TRBJ2-5, with 7 bases that match TRBD2. The ends lost 2 bases at V and 4 bases at J; junction bases unmatched: 4. The CDR3 totals 14 residues. Germline values: CDR1 SGHTA, CDR2 FQGTGA. CDR3 in DNA: TGTGCCAGCAGCTTATCCCCTAGCGGAGAGACCCAGTACTTC. This codes for CASSLSPSGETQYF.

The chain couples TRBV7-9 to TRBJ1-2, with 8 bases lining up with TRBD1. After removal of 6 bases from V and 3 bases from J, the junction contained 3 bases not matched to a gene. The CDR3 runs to 13 residues. Germline V gene data show CDR1 as SEHNR and CDR2 as FQNEAQ (reference sequence). The CDR3, as DNA: TGTGCCAGCAGATCAGGGGGCCACTATGGCTACACCTTC. Amino acid sequence: CASRSGGHYGYTF.

The chain employs TRBV4-1 and TRBJ1-4, with unresolved D. Germline assignment: CDR1 MGHRA and CDR2 YSYEKL. Trimming removed 8 bases at V and 7 bases at J, with 14 bases between. The CDR3 runs to 13 residues. The CDR3 nucleotides read TGCGCCAGCTCGTTCGGGGTTGGTGAAAAACTGTTTTTT. As protein: CASSFGVGEKLFF.

The chain carries TRBV11-2 and TRBJ1-2; 7 nucleotides align to TRBD1. The CDR3 is 14 residues long. The germline V gene encodes CDR1 SGHAT and CDR2 FQNNGV. Trimming took 5 bases from V and 6 from J; bases not matched to a gene: 9. DNA of the CDR3: TGTGCCAGCAGCCCACAGACAGGGACCCATGGCTACACCTTC. Its protein product is CASSPQTGTHGYTF.

CDR3 bases: TGTGCCAGCTCCCCTGGGGCCTCCTATGGCTACACCTTC. It specifies CASSPGASYGYTF. J is TRBJ1-2 and V is TRBV28; D may be TRBD1 (5 bases). Germline V gene data show CDR1 as MDHEN and CDR2 as SYDVKM. The ends were cut back, 8 bases at V and 4 bases at J, with 14 bases in the middle. The CDR3 is 13 amino acids.

The J gene is TRBJ2-3, the V gene TRBV10-3; no clear D. Germline V gives CDR1 ENHRY, CDR2 SYGVKD. This CDR3 is 19 amino acids long. The V end lost 0 bases, the J end lost 1 base, and 20 bases lay between the germline ends. The CDR3: CAISESGNEPTFRTDTQYF. The CDR3 DNA is TGTGCCATCAGTGAGTCCGGCAATGAGCCGACTTTCCGCACAGATACGCAGTATTTT.

This clone showed up just a few times. The V gene is TRBV1, the J gene TRBJ2-2; TRBD1, the table's D call, lacks a check against the DNA. TRBV1 is deemed a pseudogene. This CDR3 spans 14 amino acids. The CDR3 sequence: CTTPERGAAGELFF. CDR3 in DNA: TGCACCACGCCGGAAAGGGGCGCTGCCGGGGAGCTGTTTTTT.

V usage is TRBV4-3 and J usage is TRBJ1-1; D remains unclear. The CDR3 covers 16 residues. V was pared by 0 bases and J by 0 bases, with 11 bases between. Germline V gives CDR1 LGHNA, CDR2 YSLEER. This CDR3 is CASSQDRSRMNTEAFF. The DNA for the CDR3 is TGCGCCAGCAGCCAAGATCGAAGTAGAATGAACACTGAAGCTTTCTTT.

As for this clone: Other DNA variants within this sample encode the same CDR3. The chain links TRBV5-1 to TRBJ2-1, with TRBD1 matching over 7 bases. Germline CDR1 reads SGHRS; CDR2 reads YFSETQ. This CDR3 is built from 15 residues. V was pared by 4 bases and J by 4 bases, with 8 bases of the junction left unmatched. The CDR3 region has the DNA TGCGCCAGCAGCCCGGGGACAGCTTCATACAATGAGCAGTTCTTC. Amino acids: CASSPGTASYNEQFF.

V gene TRBV11-3 combines with J gene TRBJ2-2; D may be TRBD1 (5 bases). With 6 bases removed from V and 4 bases from J, the gap between germline ends came to 15 bases. Germline assignment: CDR1 SGHNT and CDR2 YENEEA. The CDR3 runs 15 residues. The CDR3 loop is CASRSREDGTGELFF. DNA for the CDR3: TGTGCCAGCAGATCCAGGGAAGACGGCACCGGGGAGCTGTTTTTT.

Only a few counts were recorded for this clone. The rearrangement uses TRBV5-1 and TRBJ1-5, with 9 bases lining up with TRBD1. Germline-derived CDR1 and CDR2 are SGHRS and YFSETQ. CDR3 length: 14 residues. V shed 3 bases and J 2 bases; nucleotides not matched to a gene: 0. This CDR3 is CASSWTGGNQPQHF. CDR3 bases: TGCGCCAGCAGCTGGACAGGGGGCAATCAGCCCCAGCATTTT.

This chain links TRBV30 with TRBJ2-7; 9 positions match TRBD1. V shed 5 bases and J 5 bases; nucleotides not matched to a gene: 10. The CDR3 consists of 14 residues. Germline V gives CDR1 GTSNPN, CDR2 SVGIG (reference sequence). CDR3 protein: CAWDPGQGVHEQYF. CDR3 coding DNA: TGTGCCTGGGATCCGGGACAGGGTGTCCACGAGCAGTACTTC.

The CDR3 protein is CASSQTGNYGYTF. In nucleotides, the CDR3 is TGTGCCAGCTCACAGACAGGGAACTATGGCTACACCTTC. This chain links TRBV18 with TRBJ1-2, with TRBD1 identical over 7 bases. Germline loops: CDR1 KGHSH, CDR2 LQKENI. The CDR3 is 13 residues long. V lost 4 bases, J lost 2 bases, and 1 base stayed unmatched.

This chain connects TRBV7-2 to TRBJ1-5; no definite D call. CDR3 length: 15 residues. The V gene lost 2 bases and the J gene lost 4 bases, with 12 bases spanning the gap. Germline V gene sequence: CDR1 SGHTA, CDR2 FQGNSA. The CDR3 DNA follows: TGTGCCAGCAGCTTATTGGAAGGCGGGAATCAGCCCCAGCATTTT. It yields the protein CASSLLEGGNQPQHF. Full variable domain (outside the CDR3, taken from reference TRBV7-2 and TRBJ1-5): GAGVSQSPSNKVTEKGKDVELRCDPISGHTALYWYRQSLGQGLEFLIYFQGNSAPDKSGLPSDRFSAERTGGSVSTLTIQRTQQEDSAVYLCASSLLEGGNQPQHFGDGTRLSIL.

The CDR3 nucleotides are TGTGCCAGTAGTCCCCCAGTCGGGTCTGGAAACACCATATATTTT. Amino acid sequence: CASSPPVGSGNTIYF. This chain uses TRBV19 with TRBJ1-3; D not certain. Germline loops: CDR1 LNHDA, CDR2 SQIVND (reference sequence). The CDR3 sequence is 15 residues long. The V gene lost 5 bases and the J gene lost 1 base, with 12 bases spanning the gap.